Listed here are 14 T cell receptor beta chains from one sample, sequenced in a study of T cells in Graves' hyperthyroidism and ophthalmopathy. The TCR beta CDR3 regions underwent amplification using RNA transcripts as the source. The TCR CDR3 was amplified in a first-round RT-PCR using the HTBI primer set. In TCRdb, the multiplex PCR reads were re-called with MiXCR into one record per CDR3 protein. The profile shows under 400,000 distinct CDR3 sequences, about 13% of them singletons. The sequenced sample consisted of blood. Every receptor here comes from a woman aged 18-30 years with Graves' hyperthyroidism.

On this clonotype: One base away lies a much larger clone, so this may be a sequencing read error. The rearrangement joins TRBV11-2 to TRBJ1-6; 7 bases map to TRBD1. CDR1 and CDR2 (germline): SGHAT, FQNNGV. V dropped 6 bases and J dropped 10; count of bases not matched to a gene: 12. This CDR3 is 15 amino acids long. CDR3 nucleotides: TGTGCCAGCAGTCTTAAGACAGGGCCTAACTCACCCCTCCACTTT. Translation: CASSLKTGPNSPLHF.

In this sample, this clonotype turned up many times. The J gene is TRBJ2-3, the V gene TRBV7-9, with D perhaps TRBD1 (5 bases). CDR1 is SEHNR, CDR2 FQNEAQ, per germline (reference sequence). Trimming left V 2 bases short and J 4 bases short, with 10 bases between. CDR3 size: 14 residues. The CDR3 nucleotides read TGTGCCAGCAGCTTAATTCAGGGCGCAGATACGCAGTATTTT. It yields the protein CASSLIQGADTQYF. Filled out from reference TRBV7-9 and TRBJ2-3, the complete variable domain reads DTGVSQNPRHKITKRGQNVTFRCDPISEHNRLYWYRQTLGQGPEFLTYFQNEAQLEKSRLLSDRFSAERPKGSFSTLEIQRTEQGDSAMYLCASSLIQGADTQYFGPGTRLTVL.

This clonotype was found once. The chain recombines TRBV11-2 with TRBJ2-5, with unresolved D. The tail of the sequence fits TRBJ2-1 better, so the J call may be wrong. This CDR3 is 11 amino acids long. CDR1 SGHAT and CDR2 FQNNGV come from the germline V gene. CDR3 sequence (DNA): TGTGCCAGCAGCCCCCAAGAGACCCAGTTCTTC. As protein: CASSPQETQFF.

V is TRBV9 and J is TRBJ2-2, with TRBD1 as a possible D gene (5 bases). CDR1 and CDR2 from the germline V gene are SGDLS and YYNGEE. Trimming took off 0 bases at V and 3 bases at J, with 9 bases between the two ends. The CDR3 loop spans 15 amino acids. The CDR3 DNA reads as TGTGCCAGCAGCGTAGGGACACTGGACACCGGGGAGCTGTTTTTT. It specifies CASSVGTLDTGELFF.

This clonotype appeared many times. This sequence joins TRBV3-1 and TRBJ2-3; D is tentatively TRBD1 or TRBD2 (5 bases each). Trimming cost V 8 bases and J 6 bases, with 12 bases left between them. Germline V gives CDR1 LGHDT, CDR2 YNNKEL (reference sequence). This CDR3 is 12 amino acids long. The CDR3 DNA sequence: TGTGCCAGCGAGGGTCCAGGGGATACGCAGTATTTT. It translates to CASEGPGDTQYF.

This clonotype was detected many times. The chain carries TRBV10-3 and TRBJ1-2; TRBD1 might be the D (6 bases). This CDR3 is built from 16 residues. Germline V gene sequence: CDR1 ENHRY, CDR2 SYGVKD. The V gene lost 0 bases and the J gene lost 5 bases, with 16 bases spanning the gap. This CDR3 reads CAISESMTEGGYGYTF. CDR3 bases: TGTGCCATCAGTGAGTCGATGACAGAAGGGGGTTATGGCTACACCTTC.

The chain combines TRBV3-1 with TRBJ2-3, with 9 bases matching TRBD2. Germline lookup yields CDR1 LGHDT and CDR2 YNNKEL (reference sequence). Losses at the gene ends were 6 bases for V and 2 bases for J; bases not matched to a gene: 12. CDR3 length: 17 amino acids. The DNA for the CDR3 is TGTGCCAGCAGTGAAGCGACACTAGCGGGTTCCACAGATACGCAGTATTTT. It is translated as CASSEATLAGSTDTQYF.

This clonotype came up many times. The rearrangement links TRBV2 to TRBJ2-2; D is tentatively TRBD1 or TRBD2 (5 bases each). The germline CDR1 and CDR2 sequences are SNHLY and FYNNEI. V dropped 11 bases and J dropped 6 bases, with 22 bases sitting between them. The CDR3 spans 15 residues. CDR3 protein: CAGSPGRVAPGELFF. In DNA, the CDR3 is TGTGCCGGTTCGCCAGGGAGAGTAGCACCCGGGGAGCTGTTTTTT.

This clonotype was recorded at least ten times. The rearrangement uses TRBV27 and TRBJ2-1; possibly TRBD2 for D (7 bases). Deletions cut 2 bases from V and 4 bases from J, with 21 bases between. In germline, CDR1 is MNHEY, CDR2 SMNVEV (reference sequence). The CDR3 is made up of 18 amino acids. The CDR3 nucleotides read TGTGCCAGCAGTTTACGTGGGGGCCCCACTAGCGTATACAATGAGCAGTTCTTC. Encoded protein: CASSLRGGPTSVYNEQFF.

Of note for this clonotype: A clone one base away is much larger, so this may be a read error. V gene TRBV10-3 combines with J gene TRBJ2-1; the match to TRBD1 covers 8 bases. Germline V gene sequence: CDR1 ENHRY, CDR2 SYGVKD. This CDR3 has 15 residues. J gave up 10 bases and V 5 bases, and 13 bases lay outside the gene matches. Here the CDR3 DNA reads TGTGCCATCAGTCCCCTGTCGCAGGGGGCCTACGAGCAGTTCTTC. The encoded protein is CAISPLSQGAYEQFF.

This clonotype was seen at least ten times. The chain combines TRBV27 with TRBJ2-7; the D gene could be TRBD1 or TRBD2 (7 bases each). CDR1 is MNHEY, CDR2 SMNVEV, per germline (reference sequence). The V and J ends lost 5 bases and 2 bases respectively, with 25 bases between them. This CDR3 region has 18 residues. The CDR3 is CASSPRGGGDSMTYEQYF. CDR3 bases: TGTGCCAGCAGTCCGCGGGGAGGGGGCGACTCAATGACCTACGAGCAGTACTTC.

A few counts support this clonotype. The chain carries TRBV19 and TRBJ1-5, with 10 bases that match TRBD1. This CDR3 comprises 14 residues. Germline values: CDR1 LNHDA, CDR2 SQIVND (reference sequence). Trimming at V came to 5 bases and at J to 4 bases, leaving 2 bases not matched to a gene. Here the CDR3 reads CASSWTGGNQPQHF. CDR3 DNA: TGTGCCAGTAGTTGGACAGGGGGAAATCAGCCCCAGCATTTT.

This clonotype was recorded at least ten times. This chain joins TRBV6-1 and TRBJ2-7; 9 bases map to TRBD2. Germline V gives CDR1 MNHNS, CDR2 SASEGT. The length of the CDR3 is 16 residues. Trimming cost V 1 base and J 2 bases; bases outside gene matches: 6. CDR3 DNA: TGTGCCAGCAGTGAAGTTCGGCTAGCGGGACCCTACGAGCAGTACTTC. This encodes CASSEVRLAGPYEQYF.

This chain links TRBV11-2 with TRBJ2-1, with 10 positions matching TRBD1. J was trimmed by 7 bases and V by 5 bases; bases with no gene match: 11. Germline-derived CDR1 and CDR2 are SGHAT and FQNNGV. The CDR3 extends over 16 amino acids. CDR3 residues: CASSLGAGQGVNEQFF. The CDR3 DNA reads TGTGCCAGCAGCCTCGGGGCCGGACAGGGGGTGAATGAGCAGTTCTTC.